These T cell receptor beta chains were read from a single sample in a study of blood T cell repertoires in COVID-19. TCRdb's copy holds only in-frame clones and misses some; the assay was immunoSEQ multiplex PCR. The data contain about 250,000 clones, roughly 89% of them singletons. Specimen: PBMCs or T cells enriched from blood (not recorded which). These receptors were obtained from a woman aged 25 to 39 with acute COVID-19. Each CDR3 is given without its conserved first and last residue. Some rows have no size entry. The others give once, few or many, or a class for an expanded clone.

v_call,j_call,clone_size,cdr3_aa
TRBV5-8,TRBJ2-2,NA,ASSHLSVTGELF
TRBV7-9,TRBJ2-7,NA,ASSLGLAGGPIYEQY
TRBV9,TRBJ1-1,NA,ASSVGTSGTEAF
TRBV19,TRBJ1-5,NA,ASSIANSNQPQH
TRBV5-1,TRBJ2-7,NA,ASSYQVGYEQY
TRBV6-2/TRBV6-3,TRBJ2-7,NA,ASSTSDAGGDEQY
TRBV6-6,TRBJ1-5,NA,ASSYSMAGYQPQH
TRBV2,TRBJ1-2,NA,ASSDPRLTGTGTYGYT
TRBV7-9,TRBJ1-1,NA,ASSFRQGGTEAF
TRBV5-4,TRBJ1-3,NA,ASSPGTLALENTIY
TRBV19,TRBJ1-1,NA,ASSRLGGTITEAF
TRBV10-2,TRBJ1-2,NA,ASSGQGVHYGYT
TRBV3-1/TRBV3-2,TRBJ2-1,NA,ASSRRTSNEQF
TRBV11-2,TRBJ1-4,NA,ASSPHRTTNEKLF
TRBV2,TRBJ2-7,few,ASSEAGDRDEQY
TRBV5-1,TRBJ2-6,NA,ASSLAGVSGANVLT
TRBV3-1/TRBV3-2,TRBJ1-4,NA,ASSLGGSTNEKLF
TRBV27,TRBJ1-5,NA,ASSLNFGQVNQPQH
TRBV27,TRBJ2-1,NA,AASGDRDYNEQF
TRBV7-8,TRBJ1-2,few,ASSSQDYGYT
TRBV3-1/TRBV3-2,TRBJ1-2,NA,ASSQQAGPGYT
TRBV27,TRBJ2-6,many,ASSLLGPGANVLT
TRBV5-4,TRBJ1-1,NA,ASSTSGAAF
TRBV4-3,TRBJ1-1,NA,ASSQVEGHTEAF
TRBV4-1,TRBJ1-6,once,ASSQDPSRGSFDNSPLH
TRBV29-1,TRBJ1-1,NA,SVAGVEAF
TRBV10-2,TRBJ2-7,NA,ASGGGNYEQY
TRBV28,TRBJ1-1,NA,ASIATGSFIFGTEAF
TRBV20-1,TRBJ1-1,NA,SGARDTEAF